This T cell receptor beta chain was identified during a study of naive and memory T cell subsets. Trimming pared 4 bases from V and 4 bases from J, leaving 17 bases between. The CDR3 is made up of 16 amino acids. Germline CDR1 SGHRS, CDR2 YFSETQ. An equimolar mix of two oligonucleotides served as the beta constant-region primer for TRBC1 and TRBC2. Ligated cDNA was amplified by four rounds of PCR with nested alpha and beta constant-region primers and SP2. TCRdb itself ran the UMI-ligation and nested PCR reads through MiXCR, one entry per CDR3 protein. The top ten hold around 0.097% of the sample, which has 150,000 or so distinct CDR3 sequences, about 23% seen once. CMV status came from CD4+ IFNgamma after overnight CMV lysate stimulation. CD8 T cells were positively selected from what remained after CD4 positive selection. A remark on this clonotype: Its matching antigen is unknown.

Study outcomes and limitations: Especially in CD8 cells, naive repertoires contained a few larger clonotypes, possibly CD45RA-re-expressing memory cells.

The source material was naive CD4+ T cells from blood. The TCR was taken from a human donor in good health. V is TRBV5-1 and J is TRBJ2-2; D is unclear. CDR3 sequence: CASSLKGPGSTGELFF. CDR3 DNA sequence: TGCGCCAGCAGCCTAAAAGGACCTGGTTCCACCGGGGAGCTGTTTTTT.